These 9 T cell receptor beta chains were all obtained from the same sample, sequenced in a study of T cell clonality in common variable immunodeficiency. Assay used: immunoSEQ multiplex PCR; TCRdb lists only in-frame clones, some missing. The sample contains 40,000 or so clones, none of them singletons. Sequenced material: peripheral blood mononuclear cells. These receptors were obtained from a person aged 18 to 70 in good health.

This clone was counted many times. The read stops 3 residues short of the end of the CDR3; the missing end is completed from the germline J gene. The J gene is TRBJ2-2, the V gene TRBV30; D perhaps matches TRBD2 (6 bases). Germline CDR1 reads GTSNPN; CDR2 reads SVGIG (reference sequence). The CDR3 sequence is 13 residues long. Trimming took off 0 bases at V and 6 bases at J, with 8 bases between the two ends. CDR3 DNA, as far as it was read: TGTGCCTGGAGTGTATCTAGCGCCGGGGAG. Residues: CAWSVSSAGE. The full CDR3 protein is CAWSVSSAGELFF. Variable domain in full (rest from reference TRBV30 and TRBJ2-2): SQTIHQWPATLVQPVGSPLSLECTVEGTSNPNLYWYRQAAGRGLQLLFYSVGIGQISSEVPQNLSASRPQDRQFILSSKKLLLSDSGFYLCAWSVSSAGELFFGEGSRLTVL.

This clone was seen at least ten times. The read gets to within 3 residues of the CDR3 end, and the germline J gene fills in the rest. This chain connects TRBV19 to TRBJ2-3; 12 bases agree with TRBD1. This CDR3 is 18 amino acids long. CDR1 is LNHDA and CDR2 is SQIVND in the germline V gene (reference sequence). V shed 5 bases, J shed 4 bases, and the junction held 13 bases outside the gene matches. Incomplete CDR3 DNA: TGTGCCAGTAGTCCCTTATCCCCCGGGACAGGGGGCGCAGATACG. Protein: CASSPLSPGTGGADT. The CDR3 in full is CASSPLSPGTGGADTQYF.

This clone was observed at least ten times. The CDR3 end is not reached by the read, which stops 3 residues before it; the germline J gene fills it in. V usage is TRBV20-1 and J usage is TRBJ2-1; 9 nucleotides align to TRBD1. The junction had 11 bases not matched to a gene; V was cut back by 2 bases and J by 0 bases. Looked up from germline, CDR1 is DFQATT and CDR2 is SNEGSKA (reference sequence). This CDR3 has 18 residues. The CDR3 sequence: CSARTGGDNYGSYNEQFF. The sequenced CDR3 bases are TGCAGTGCTAGAACAGGGGGCGACAACTATGGCTCCTACAATGAG.

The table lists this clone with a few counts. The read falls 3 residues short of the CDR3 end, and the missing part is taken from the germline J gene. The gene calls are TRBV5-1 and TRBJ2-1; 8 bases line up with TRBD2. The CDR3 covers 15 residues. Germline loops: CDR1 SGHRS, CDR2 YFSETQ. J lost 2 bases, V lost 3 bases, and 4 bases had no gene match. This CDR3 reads CASSWTSNPYNEQFF. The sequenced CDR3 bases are TGCGCCAGCAGCTGGACTAGCAACCCCTACAATGAG. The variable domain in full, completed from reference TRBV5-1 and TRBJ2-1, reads KAGVTQTPRYLIKTRGQQVTLSCSPISGHRSVSWYQQTPGQGLQFLFEYFSETQRNKGNFPGRFSGRQFSNSRSEMNVSTLELGDSALYLCASSWTSNPYNEQFFGPGTRLTVL.

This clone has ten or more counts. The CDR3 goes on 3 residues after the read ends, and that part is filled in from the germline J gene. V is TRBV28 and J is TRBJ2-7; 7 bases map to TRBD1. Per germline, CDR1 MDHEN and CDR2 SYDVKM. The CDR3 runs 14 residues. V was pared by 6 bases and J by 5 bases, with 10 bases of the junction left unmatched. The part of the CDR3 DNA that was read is TGTGCCAGCAGGGGACAGCTAAGGAACCACGAG. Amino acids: CASRGQLRNHE. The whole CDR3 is CASRGQLRNHEQYF.

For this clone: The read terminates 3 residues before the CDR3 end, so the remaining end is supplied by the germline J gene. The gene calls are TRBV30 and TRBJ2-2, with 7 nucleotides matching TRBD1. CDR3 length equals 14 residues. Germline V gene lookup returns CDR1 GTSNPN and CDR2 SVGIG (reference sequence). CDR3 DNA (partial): TGTGCCTGGAGCGTCACAGGGGTAGCGTCACCG. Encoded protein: CAWSVTGVASP. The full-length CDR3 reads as CAWSVTGVASPLFF.

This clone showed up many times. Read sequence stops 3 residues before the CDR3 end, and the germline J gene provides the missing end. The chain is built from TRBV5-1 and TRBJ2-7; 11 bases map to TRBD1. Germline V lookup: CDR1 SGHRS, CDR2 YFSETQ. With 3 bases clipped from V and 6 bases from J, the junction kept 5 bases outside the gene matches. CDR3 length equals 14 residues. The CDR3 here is CASSWGQGGLEQYF. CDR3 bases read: TGCGCCAGCAGCTGGGGACAGGGGGGACTCGAG.

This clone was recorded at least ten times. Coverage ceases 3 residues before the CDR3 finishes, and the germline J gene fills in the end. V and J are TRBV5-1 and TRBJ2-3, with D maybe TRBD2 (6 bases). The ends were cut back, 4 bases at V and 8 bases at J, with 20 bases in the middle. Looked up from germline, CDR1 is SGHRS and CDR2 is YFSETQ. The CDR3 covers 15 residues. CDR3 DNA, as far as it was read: TGCGCCAGCAGCAAGGACCGTACCCCCGGGGGTACG. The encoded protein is CASSKDRTPGGT. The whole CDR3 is CASSKDRTPGGTQYF.

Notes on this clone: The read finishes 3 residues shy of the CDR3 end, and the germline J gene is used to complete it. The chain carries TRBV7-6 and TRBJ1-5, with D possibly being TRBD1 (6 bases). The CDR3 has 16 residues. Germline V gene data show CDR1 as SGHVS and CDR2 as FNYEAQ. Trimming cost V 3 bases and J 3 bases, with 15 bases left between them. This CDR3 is CASSLGSGGFNQPQHF. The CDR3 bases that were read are TGTGCCAGCAGCTTGGGCAGTGGGGGCTTCAATCAGCCC.